These 15 T cell receptor beta chains originate from one sample sequenced in a study of T-cell memory formation after mild COVID-19. TCRdb analysed the 5' RACE reads with MiXCR anew, one entry per CDR3 protein. The table includes approximately 170,000 distinct CDR3 sequences, roughly 13% detected once. Sample: PBMCs or a T cell subset sorted from them (not recorded which). Receptors originate from a man in his late teens or twenties who had mild COVID-19 (a few samples of this study predate the infection). Cell type and time point are not known.

This clonotype was counted ten times or more. The rearrangement joins TRBV5-1 to TRBJ2-1; possibly TRBD2 for D (5 bases). Deletions cut 0 bases from V and 7 bases from J, with 17 bases between. There are 16 residues in the CDR3. CDR1 and CDR2 from the germline V gene are SGHRS and YFSETQ. The CDR3 is CASSLEPGGWKNEQFF. CDR3 DNA sequence: TGCGCCAGCAGCTTGGAACCGGGCGGGTGGAAAAATGAGCAGTTCTTC. Based on the CDR3 plus reference TRBV5-1 and TRBJ2-1, the full variable domain is KAGVTQTPRYLIKTRGQQVTLSCSPISGHRSVSWYQQTPGQGLQFLFEYFSETQRNKGNFPGRFSGRQFSNSRSEMNVSTLELGDSALYLCASSLEPGGWKNEQFFGPGTRLTVL.

The rearrangement uses TRBV4-3 and TRBJ1-2; no firm D call. Germline values: CDR1 LGHNA, CDR2 YSLEER. The CDR3 is 13 residues long. Deletions cut 0 bases from V and 7 bases from J, with 9 bases between. CDR3 loop: CASSQDLSAGYTF. CDR3 sequence (DNA): TGCGCCAGCAGCCAAGATCTCTCGGCTGGCTACACCTTC.

This clonotype was found a few times. The chain has TRBV20-1 and TRBJ2-7; no firm D call. Trimming shortened V by 0 bases and J by 7 bases, and 13 bases separated the two germline ends. Germline V gene sequence: CDR1 DFQATT, CDR2 SNEGSKA (reference sequence). The CDR3 extends over 13 amino acids. The CDR3 reads CSARETSLGEQYF. The CDR3 DNA sequence: TGCAGTGCTAGAGAAACCTCCTTGGGGGAGCAGTACTTC.

V gene TRBV5-1 combines with J gene TRBJ1-1; TRBD1 is a possible D gene (6 bases). The CDR3 is 14 amino acids. Germline V CDR1 and CDR2: SGHRS, YFSETQ. Trimming removed 4 bases at V and 6 bases at J, with 16 bases between. The CDR3 bases are TGCGCCAGCAGCCAACTAACAGGGTACCCTGAAGCTTTCTTT. Its translation: CASSQLTGYPEAFF.

This clonotype occurred a few times. The chain uses TRBV5-1 and TRBJ2-5; D is uncertain. The germline V gene has CDR1 SGHRS and CDR2 YFSETQ. CDR3 size: 14 residues. V lost 3 bases and J 1 base, leaving 10 bases between the germline ends. The CDR3 spells CASSSATLQETQYF. As DNA, the CDR3 is TGCGCCAGCAGCTCCGCCACACTCCAAGAGACCCAGTACTTC. The entire variable domain, with the rest obtained from reference TRBV5-1 and TRBJ2-5, is as follows: KAGVTQTPRYLIKTRGQQVTLSCSPISGHRSVSWYQQTPGQGLQFLFEYFSETQRNKGNFPGRFSGRQFSNSRSEMNVSTLELGDSALYLCASSSATLQETQYFGPGTRLLVL.

This clonotype was seen a few times. V usage is TRBV5-5 and J usage is TRBJ2-3; 9 bases are shared with TRBD2. After removal of 3 bases from V and 5 bases from J, the junction contained 13 bases not matched to a gene. CDR3 size: 17 residues. Looked up from germline, CDR1 is SGHKS and CDR2 is YYEKEE (reference sequence). CDR3 nucleotides: TGTGCCAGCAGCTCTCGGCTCTTGGCGGGGGGGCAAGATACGCAGTATTTT. Residues: CASSSRLLAGGQDTQYF. The full variable domain, in which reference TRBV5-5 and TRBJ2-3 provide the parts outside the CDR3, is DAGVTQSPTHLIKTRGQQVTLRCSPISGHKSVSWYQQVLGQGPQFIFQYYEKEERGRGNFPDRFSARQFPNYSSELNVNALLLGDSALYLCASSSRLLAGGQDTQYFGPGTRLTVL.

The chain employs TRBV7-2 and TRBJ2-7; D uncertain. This CDR3 comprises 13 residues. The V gene lost 1 base and the J gene lost 0 bases, with 4 bases spanning the gap. Germline V gene lookup returns CDR1 SGHTA and CDR2 FQGNSA. The CDR3 spells CASSLGNSYEQYF. In DNA form, the CDR3 reads TGTGCCAGCAGCTTAGGAAACTCCTACGAGCAGTACTTC.

In DNA, the CDR3 is TGTGCCAGCAGCGTTAGCGGGGTTGGGAAGACCCAGTACTTC. Translated, it gives CASSVSGVGKTQYF. The rearrangement links TRBV7-6 to TRBJ2-5; TRBD2 matches at 8 bases. Germline CDR1 reads SGHVS; CDR2 reads FNYEAQ. This CDR3 is built from 14 residues. The ends lost 5 bases at V and 6 bases at J; junction bases unmatched: 8.

The V gene is TRBV12-3 or TRBV12-4, the J gene TRBJ2-3; TRBD1 or TRBD2 may be the D gene (5 bases each). Trimming shortened V by 5 bases and J by 8 bases, and 20 bases separated the two germline ends. This CDR3 is 15 amino acids long. The CDR3 region has the DNA TGTGCCAGCAGTCCCCCGCCTCTCGAGAGGGGTACGCAGTATTTT. It yields the protein CASSPPPLERGTQYF.

The chain couples TRBV4-2 to TRBJ2-1; 14 nucleotides line up with TRBD2. The CDR3 has 15 residues. After removal of 3 bases from V and 6 bases from J, the junction contained 1 base not matched to a gene. The germline V gene has CDR1 LGHNA and CDR2 YNFKEQ. The CDR3 spells CASSHGLAGGNEQFF. CDR3 nucleotides: TGTGCCAGCAGCCATGGACTAGCGGGGGGCAATGAGCAGTTCTTC.

The chain uses TRBV7-3 and TRBJ1-1; no reliable D call. V was clipped by 3 bases and J by 6 bases, with 11 bases between them. The CDR3 runs 13 residues. The germline CDR1 and CDR2 sequences are SGHTA and FQGTGA. In DNA, the CDR3 is TGTGCCAGCAGCTTTTCGCGCGGCGCTGAAGCTTTCTTT. This codes for CASSFSRGAEAFF. Based on the CDR3 plus reference TRBV7-3 and TRBJ1-1, the full variable domain is GAGVSQTPSNKVTEKGKYVELRCDPISGHTALYWYRQSLGQGPEFLIYFQGTGAADDSGLPNDRFFAVRPEGSVSTLKIQRTERGDSAVYLCASSFSRGAEAFFGQGTRLTVV.

This chain joins TRBV7-9 and TRBJ2-2; 7 bases match TRBD2. Germline V gene lookup returns CDR1 SEHNR and CDR2 FQNEAQ (reference sequence). The CDR3 is 16 amino acids. Trimming removed 5 bases from V and 4 bases from J; junction bases left unmatched: 10. Here the CDR3 reads CASSGDQRGATGELFF. CDR3 nucleotide sequence: TGTGCCAGCAGCGGCGATCAGCGGGGAGCCACCGGGGAGCTGTTTTTT.

This clonotype appeared a few times. V is TRBV19 and J is TRBJ2-7, with 7 bases matching TRBD1. Germline V lookup: CDR1 LNHDA, CDR2 SQIVND (reference sequence). CDR3 length equals 12 residues. The ends lost 10 bases at V and 2 bases at J; junction bases unmatched: 5. The CDR3 nucleotides read TGTGCCACCTCGGGACAGACCTACGAGCAGTACTTC. The encoded protein is CATSGQTYEQYF.

This clonotype was seen a few times. The chain is built from TRBV28 and TRBJ2-7, with TRBD1 matching 8 bases. Germline CDR1 and CDR2: MDHEN and SYDVKM. The CDR3 length is 14 residues. The J segment lost 1 base and the V segment lost 1 base, leaving 0 bases of the junction unmatched. The DNA of the CDR3 is TGTGCCAGCAGTTTATACAGGGGGTCCTACGAGCAGTACGTC. The encoded protein is CASSLYRGSYEQYV.

V is TRBV20-1 and J is TRBJ1-6; possibly TRBD1 for D (5 bases). The V end lost 0 bases, the J end lost 12 bases, and 9 bases lay between the germline ends. Per germline, CDR1 DFQATT and CDR2 SNEGSKA (reference sequence). The CDR3 has 12 residues. The CDR3 DNA reads TGCAGTGCTAGAGAAGGGGCTTTACCCCTCCACTTT. This encodes CSAREGALPLHF.